These 14 T cell receptor beta chains were sequenced from one sample in a study of blood T cell repertoires in COVID-19. This table comes from immunoSEQ multiplex PCR, and its TCRdb copy is limited to in-frame clones, with some not included. The repertoire holds 390,000 or so clones, with around 87% as singletons. Material for sequencing was PBMCs or T cells enriched from blood (not recorded which). The source is a woman between 45 and 60 years old who had recovered from COVID-19.

The chain has TRBV19 and TRBJ2-1; 13 nucleotides match TRBD2. V was clipped by 10 bases and J by 1 base; unmatched bases: 19. Per the germline V gene, CDR1 is LNHDA and CDR2 is SQIVND (reference sequence). This CDR3 spans 20 amino acids. CDR3 residues: CATSPRQLAGGPLSYNEQFF. CDR3 sequence (DNA): TGTGCCACCTCCCCCAGACAACTAGCGGGGGGGCCTTTGTCCTACAATGAGCAGTTCTTC. The full variable domain, its missing parts supplied by reference TRBV19 and TRBJ2-1, is DGGITQSPKYLFRKEGQNVTLSCEQNLNHDAMYWYRQDPGQGLRLIYYSQIVNDFQKGDIAEGYSVSREKKESFPLTVTSAQKNPTAFYLCATSPRQLAGGPLSYNEQFFGPGTRLTVL.

The rearrangement links TRBV6-1 to TRBJ1-2, with unresolved D. This CDR3 is built from 12 residues. Germline CDR1 is MNHNS and CDR2 is SASEGT. V shed 3 bases and J shed 7 bases, with 9 bases lying between them. The CDR3 loop is CASSDSLSGYTF. The CDR3 DNA reads TGTGCCAGCAGTGATTCACTCTCTGGCTACACCTTC.

This clone occurred many times. The DNA of the CDR3 is TGTGCCAGCAGTTACACTAGCTCTGGGGCCAACGTCCTGACTTTC. It specifies CASSYTSSGANVLTF. The V and J genes are TRBV6-2 or TRBV6-3 and TRBJ2-6, with a tentative D call TRBD2 (5 bases). Looked up from germline, CDR1 is MNHEY and CDR2 is SVGEGT. Trimming took 2 bases from V and 0 from J, leaving 5 bases between them. The CDR3 is made up of 15 amino acids.

This clone was recorded once. The chain carries TRBV7-6 and TRBJ1-5; the D gene is possibly TRBD1 (6 bases). The CDR3 is 18 residues long. Trimming removed 4 bases at V and 0 bases at J, with 19 bases between. In germline, CDR1 is SGHVS, CDR2 FNYEAQ. The CDR3 region is CASSSTRGGRVSNQPQHF. In DNA form, the CDR3 reads TGTGCCAGCAGCTCCACGCGGGGGGGCCGGGTTAGCAATCAGCCCCAGCATTTT. Full variable domain (outside the CDR3, taken from reference TRBV7-6 and TRBJ1-5): GAGVSQSPRYKVTKRGQDVALRCDPISGHVSLYWYRQALGQGPEFLTYFNYEAQQDKSGLPNDRFSAERPEGSISTLTIQRTEQRDSAMYRCASSSTRGGRVSNQPQHFGDGTRLSIL.

The table lists this clone with a count of one. This rearrangement joins TRBV24-1 to TRBJ2-2; D perhaps matches TRBD1 (6 bases). Germline CDR1 and CDR2: KGHDR and SFDVKD. V lost 3 bases and J 6 bases, leaving 10 bases between the germline ends. The CDR3 is 14 residues long. The chain's CDR3 is CATSDPTGSGELFF. The CDR3 DNA sequence: TGTGCCACCAGTGATCCAACAGGGTCCGGGGAGCTGTTTTTT.

This clone occurred once. V is TRBV10-3 and J is TRBJ2-3; 9 nucleotides line up with TRBD2. After removal of 6 bases from V and 2 bases from J, the junction contained 6 bases not matched to a gene. The CDR3 runs 15 residues. CDR1 and CDR2 (germline): ENHRY, SYGVKD. The CDR3 DNA reads as TGTGCCATCAGGCCCTCTAGCGGGATCACAGATACGCAGTATTTT. Its translation: CAIRPSSGITDTQYF.

The rearrangement joins TRBV2 to TRBJ2-7; tentative D call: TRBD2 (6 bases). The germline V gene has CDR1 SNHLY and CDR2 FYNNEI. V lost 3 bases and J lost 2, with 14 bases in between. This CDR3 contains 15 residues. In nucleotides, the CDR3 is TGTGCCAGCAGTGACCGTGGGACTTCTACCTACGAGCAGTACTTC. Protein product: CASSDRGTSTYEQYF.

The chain carries TRBV4-1 and TRBJ2-3, with 10 bases that match TRBD2. V lost 0 bases and J lost 5; bases outside the gene matches: 2. The CDR3 runs to 15 residues. Germline values: CDR1 MGHRA, CDR2 YSYEKL. DNA for the CDR3: TGCGCCAGCAGCCAAGAACTAGCGGGGCGAGATACGCAGTATTTT. This sequence encodes CASSQELAGRDTQYF.

This clone was counted a few times. The chain couples TRBV7-2 to TRBJ2-5; D might be TRBD1 (6 bases). There are 15 residues in the CDR3. In germline, CDR1 is SGHTA, CDR2 FQGNSA. V gave up 2 bases and J gave up 5 bases, with 15 bases separating them. The CDR3 sequence is CASSLTAQGGETQYF. The CDR3 DNA follows: TGTGCCAGCAGCTTAACCGCACAGGGTGGGGAGACCCAGTACTTC. The whole variable domain, remainder taken from reference TRBV7-2 and TRBJ2-5, is GAGVSQSPSNKVTEKGKDVELRCDPISGHTALYWYRQSLGQGLEFLIYFQGNSAPDKSGLPSDRFSAERTGGSVSTLTIQRTQQEDSAVYLCASSLTAQGGETQYFGPGTRLLVL.

This clone occurred a few times. The genes are TRBV2 and TRBJ1-4, with D possibly TRBD1 on 6 matching bases. The germline V gene encodes CDR1 SNHLY and CDR2 FYNNEI. The CDR3 has 13 residues. Trimming removed 10 bases at V and 7 bases at J, with 16 bases between. DNA of the CDR3: TGTGCCATCGAGTTCGTCAGGGGTGAAAAACTGTTTTTT. Residues: CAIEFVRGEKLFF.

This rearrangement joins TRBV2 to TRBJ1-2; tentatively, D is TRBD1 (5 bases). Germline CDR1 is SNHLY and CDR2 is FYNNEI. Trimming took 1 base from V and 3 from J, leaving 12 bases between them. CDR3 length: 15 amino acids. This CDR3 is CASSEGQIIYYGYTF. The CDR3 DNA sequence: TGTGCCAGCAGTGAAGGACAGATTATCTACTATGGCTACACCTTC.

This clone was seen once. The CDR3 sequence is CASSRPNSRATGELFF. In DNA, the CDR3 is TGTGCCAGCAGCCGGCCCAATTCGCGGGCTACCGGGGAGCTGTTTTTT. The chain is built from TRBV5-4 and TRBJ2-2; possible D gene TRBD2, 5 bases. V dropped 4 bases and J dropped 5 bases, with 18 bases sitting between them. CDR1 and CDR2 (germline): SGHNT, YYREEE (reference sequence). The CDR3 covers 16 residues.

The CDR3 DNA reads as TGTGCCAGCAGTGAGTTGCGTTCACCCCTCCACTTT. Protein: CASSELRSPLHF. The chain has TRBV28 and TRBJ1-6; D is ambiguous. This CDR3 is built from 12 residues. Trimming stripped 5 bases from V and 9 bases from J, with 8 bases between. Germline values: CDR1 MDHEN, CDR2 SYDVKM.

The chain combines TRBV29-1 with TRBJ1-4; 9 bases agree with TRBD1. With 5 bases clipped from V and 8 bases from J, the junction kept 12 bases outside the gene matches. This CDR3 has 15 residues. CDR1 is SQVTM and CDR2 is ANQGSEA in the germline V gene. In DNA form, the CDR3 reads TGCAGCGTTACACACGGACAGGGGCGGCGGGAAAAACTGTTTTTT. Translating it yields CSVTHGQGRREKLFF.